This T cell receptor beta chain was retrieved from a study of CD8+ T cells in alopecia areata. Findings and limits, study-wide: An increase in clonality over normal scalp was evident in lesional scalp, especially alopecia totalis/universalis.

RNA extraction was followed by reverse transcription into cDNA, which acted as the sequencing template. Measured with immunoSEQ multiplex PCR; TCRdb has only the in-frame clones, and not every one. Seen here are about 190,000 clones, 60% observed once, and the top ten hold approximately 0.63%. Sample treatment: oral pan-JAK inhibitor, 5-10 mg twice daily. Alopecia areata patients provided lesional scalp punch biopsies and peripheral blood. Remarks on this clone: Its antigen is not identified.

Trimming cost V 4 bases and J 3 bases, with 12 bases left between them. The germline gives CDR1 GTSNPN, CDR2 SVGIG (reference sequence). The CDR3 length is 13 residues. The chain employs TRBV30 and TRBJ1-1, with D unclear. Sequenced here: CD4+ T cells sorted from blood, sampled at week 4, from a patient treated with tofacitinib. The sequence derives from a human donor with alopecia areata. The CDR3: CAWTFGLDTEAFF. The CDR3 DNA reads as TGTGCCTGGACTTTCGGATTGGACACTGAAGCTTTCTTT. Filled out from reference TRBV30 and TRBJ1-1, the complete variable domain reads SQTIHQWPATLVQPVGSPLSLECTVEGTSNPNLYWYRQAAGRGLQLLFYSVGIGQISSEVPQNLSASRPQDRQFILSSKKLLLSDSGFYLCAWTFGLDTEAFFGQGTRLTVV.